This TCR beta chain is from a study of T cells in Graves' hyperthyroidism and ophthalmopathy. Whole-study results and caveats: Ophthalmopathy was predicted by the model a median of roughly 6.7 months ahead of onset.

The table lists this clonotype with many counts. The antigen is not known. Exclusion criteria comprised uncontrolled infection, other autoimmune disease, pregnancy or lactation. Clinical symptoms, serum thyroxine and TRAb, thyroid ultrasound and orbital computed tomography were used for the diagnoses. TCR beta CDR3 sequences were amplified from RNA transcripts. The primer set for the first-round RT-PCR of the TCR CDR3 was HTBI. TCRdb passed the multiplex PCR reads through MiXCR, listing each CDR3 protein once. This sample has roughly 700,000 distinct CDR3 sequences; less than 15% occur once, and the top ten carry roughly 10%. Germline V gene lookup returns CDR1 SGHVS and CDR2 FNYEAQ. The CDR3 is made up of 16 amino acids. V was clipped by 5 bases and J by 0 bases; unmatched bases: 6.

The sequencing input was blood. The TCR originated in a woman aged 18-35 years with Graves' hyperthyroidism. V usage is TRBV7-6 and J usage is TRBJ2-5, with TRBD2 matching 10 bases. The CDR3 is CASSTLAGENQETQYF. CDR3 DNA sequence: TGTGCCAGCAGCACCCTAGCGGGAGAGAACCAAGAGACCCAGTACTTC.